The rows below give T cell receptor beta chains drawn from one sample of a study of T cell responses to AZD1222 COVID-19 vaccine. Repertoires were generated with immunoSEQ multiplex PCR, while TCRdb's copy carries only in-frame clones and drops some. The sample lists 110,000 or so clones, about 91% occurring once. Specimen: peripheral blood, collected 28 days after the second AZD1222 dose. These receptors were collected from an adult who received the AZD1222 COVID-19 vaccine. Both conserved end residues are part of each CDR3. Each record gives: J gene, clone size, V gene, D gene, CDR3 DNA, CDR3 protein. The D gene is left open where the match is weak. Clone size is not always given. Where it is, it says once, few, many or a class for expanded clones.

>TRBJ2-1|-|TRBV11-1|-
TGTGCCAGCGCCGCTGGCAGTGACAATGAGCAGTTCTTC
CASAAGSDNEQFF
>TRBJ1-1|-|TRBV7-9|-
TGTGCCAGCAGTTTAGCGGGGTTAAGCACTGAAGCTTTCTTT
CASSLAGLSTEAFF
>TRBJ1-6|-|TRBV11-2|TRBD1
TGTGCCAGCAGCTTAGAAGCAGGGGGCCCTAATTCACCCCTCCACTTT
CASSLEAGGPNSPLHF
>TRBJ1-1|-|TRBV12-3/TRBV12-4|-
TGTGCCAGCAGTCGTACTAACACTGAAGCTTTCTTT
CASSRTNTEAFF
>TRBJ1-5|-|TRBV19|-
TGTGCCAGTAGTCGGGGTCTGGGAAGCAATCAGCCCCAGCATTTT
CASSRGLGSNQPQHF
>TRBJ2-1|-|TRBV19|-
TGTGCCAGTAGTATAGGGCGGGGAACCTTCCTTAGCTCCTACAATGAGCAGTTCTTC
CASSIGRGTFLSSYNEQFF
>TRBJ2-5|-|TRBV7-9|TRBD2
TGTGCCAGCAGCCCACTGACTAGCGTAAGGGAGACCCAGTACTTC
CASSPLTSVRETQYF
>TRBJ1-1|-|TRBV5-1|TRBD1
TGCGCCAGCAGCTTGAACACAGGGGGCGGCACTGAAGCTTTCTTT
CASSLNTGGGTEAFF
>TRBJ2-1|-|TRBV4-3|TRBD1
TGCGCCAGCAGCCAAGATTTGGGAACAGGGGGCTTAAATGAGCAGTTCTTC
CASSQDLGTGGLNEQFF
>TRBJ1-6|-|TRBV19|-
TGTGCCTCGGCGGGACTAAATAATTCACCCCTCCACTTT
CASAGLNNSPLHF
>TRBJ2-2|once|TRBV6-2/TRBV6-3|TRBD1
TGTGCCAGCAGTTACTCAGGACAGGGCTTTGGCACCGGGGAGCTGTTTTTT
CASSYSGQGFGTGELFF
>TRBJ1-1|-|TRBV7-8|TRBD1
TGTGCCAGCAGCCTCGGACAGGGAAGCACTGAAGCTTTCTTT
CASSLGQGSTEAFF
>TRBJ1-6|-|TRBV27|-
TGTGCCAGCAGTTTATCCGGGGTAAATTCACCCCTCCACTTT
CASSLSGVNSPLHF
>TRBJ2-7|-|TRBV10-2|-
TGCGCCAGCAACTGGGACGGACACTCCTACGAGCAGTACTTC
CASNWDGHSYEQYF
>TRBJ2-1|-|TRBV11-2|TRBD2
TGTGCCAGCACCAGGGCTAGCGGGGTAAATGAGCAGTTCTTC
CASTRASGVNEQFF
>TRBJ1-3|-|TRBV6-5|-
TGTGCCAGCAGTTACTCGAAGAGGGGAAACACCATATATTTT
CASSYSKRGNTIYF
>TRBJ2-7|-|TRBV10-3|-
TGTGCCATCAGTGAGTCGGCCCAGGGCTACGAGCAGTACTTC
CAISESAQGYEQYF
>TRBJ2-2|-|TRBV7-2|TRBD1
TGTGCCACCCCAATGGGACAGACGAACACCGGGGAGCTGTTTTTT
CATPMGQTNTGELFF
>TRBJ1-5|-|TRBV7-2|TRBD1
TGTGCCAGCAGCCCTGGCGGGACAGTTCCGACGAGCAATCAGCCCCAGCATTTT
CASSPGGTVPTSNQPQHF
>TRBJ2-2|-|TRBV15|TRBD1
TGTGCCACCAGCAGAGGTACAGGGGACACCGGGGAGCTGTTTTTT
CATSRGTGDTGELFF
>TRBJ2-3|-|TRBV2|-
TGTGCCAGCAGTGTTCTCGGGCTAGATACGCAGTATTTT
CASSVLGLDTQYF
>TRBJ1-4|-|TRBV4-1|-
TGCGCCAGCAGCCCAGATCAGGGAGCGACGGAGGATGAAAAACTGTTTTTT
CASSPDQGATEDEKLFF
>TRBJ1-1|-|TRBV6-5|-
TGTGCCAGCAGTTATCGAACAGGGAACACTGAAGCTTTCTTT
CASSYRTGNTEAFF
>TRBJ2-5|-|TRBV5-1|-
TGCGCCAGCAGCTTGGGGTCCGAGCGGCAAGAGACCCAGTACTTC
CASSLGSERQETQYF
>TRBJ1-6|-|TRBV13|-
TGTGCCAGCCAGGGGATGTCCTATAATTCACCCCTCCACTTT
CASQGMSYNSPLHF
>TRBJ1-6|-|TRBV21-1|-
TGTGCCAGGTTAACAGGCGTTGTTACCCTGAGCTCCTATAATTCACCCCTCCACTTT
CARLTGVVTLSSYNSPLHF
>TRBJ2-1|-|TRBV9|TRBD2
TGTGCCAGCAGCGGGGCCAGCGGGGGGGCTCATGAGCAGTTCTTC
CASSGASGGAHEQFF
>TRBJ1-1|once|TRBV6-5|-
TGTGCCAGCAGTCCACGAACAAACACTGAAGCTTTCTTT
CASSPRTNTEAFF
>TRBJ1-3|-|TRBV25-1|-
TGTGCCAGCAGTGAATGGAGTCCCACAGGGCTTGGGAACACCATATATTTT
CASSEWSPTGLGNTIYF
>TRBJ1-5|-|TRBV28|TRBD1
TGTGCCAGCAGTTTAGGGTATTATCAGGGGGCGAGCAATCAGCCCCAGCATTTT
CASSLGYYQGASNQPQHF
>TRBJ2-7|-|TRBV6-5|-
TGTGCCAGCAGGGACACCTACCAAGCCTACGAGCAGTACTTC
CASRDTYQAYEQYF
>TRBJ1-2|once|TRBV19|-
TGTGCCAGTAGTACCGTGGACAGCCTTTATGGCTACACCTTC
CASSTVDSLYGYTF
>TRBJ1-1|few|TRBV2|-
TGTGCCAGCAGGAGGGGGGAACGAACTGAAGCTTTCTTT
CASRRGERTEAFF
>TRBJ2-2|-|TRBV6-5|TRBD1
TGTGCCAGCGCGGGACAGGGGGGATACGGGGAGCTGTTTTTT
CASAGQGGYGELFF
>TRBJ1-3|many|TRBV7-9|-
TGTGCCAGCAGCTTAGACGCTTACTCTGGAAACACCATATATTTT
CASSLDAYSGNTIYF
>TRBJ1-2|medium-sized|TRBV18|TRBD1
TGTGCCAGCTCGTTCAGACAGGGAGATGATGGCTACACCTTC
CASSFRQGDDGYTF
>TRBJ1-1|-|TRBV5-1|-
TGCGCCAGCAGCTTGGTGTGGGCAGGAGAAAACACTGAAGCTTTCTTT
CASSLVWAGENTEAFF
>TRBJ1-1|-|TRBV11-2|-
TGTGCCAGCAGCTTAACTGGGGTCAGGACGAACACTGAAGCTTTCTTT
CASSLTGVRTNTEAFF
>TRBJ2-2|-|TRBV6-5|TRBD1
TGTGCCAGCAAGAGGACAGGGAGATCCGGGGAGCTGTTTTTT
CASKRTGRSGELFF